This is a list of T cell receptor beta chains from one sample in a study of blood T cell repertoires in COVID-19. Profiled with immunoSEQ multiplex PCR; TCRdb holds only in-frame clones, not every one. The profile covers 490,000 or so clones, with approximately 86% appearing a single time and roughly 8.5% taken by the ten largest. The sequenced material came from PBMCs or T cells enriched from blood (not recorded which). The origin of the receptors is a woman in her sixties or seventies who had recovered from COVID-19. Each CDR3 is given with its conserved first and last residue.

J gene	V gene	CDR3 protein
TRBJ2-2	TRBV5-1	CASSLTGPGELFF
TRBJ1-5	TRBV19	CASSTPQGGSNQPQHF
TRBJ1-1	TRBV5-1	CASRRAGGNTEAFF
TRBJ2-7	TRBV4-1	CASSQEGASGAYSYEQYF
TRBJ2-3	TRBV7-6	CASSLAPPSTGGIKDTQYF
TRBJ2-1	TRBV19	CASSIVSRGNEQFF
TRBJ1-2	TRBV9	CASSDQGSGYGYTF
TRBJ1-6	TRBV18	CASSPFSGQVNSPLHF
TRBJ2-3	TRBV9	CASSVSGGSTDTQYF
TRBJ1-1	TRBV11-2	CASSLDPYGTLRRNTEAFF
TRBJ2-6	TRBV29-1	CSVDSSGANVLTF
TRBJ1-1	TRBV19	CASRQGDLNTEAFF
TRBJ1-1	TRBV27	CASSLLGRGVATEAFF
TRBJ1-6	TRBV19	CASSNTGEGSPLHF
TRBJ2-3	TRBV28	CASIAGALTDTQYF
TRBJ1-1	TRBV19	CASSIVGQGIEYTEAFF
TRBJ1-1	TRBV20-1	CSAVGSEAFF
TRBJ1-1	TRBV7-6	CASSSGWPGFNTEAFF
TRBJ2-3	TRBV10-2	CASRTGGAADTQYF
TRBJ2-1	TRBV2	CASSVRQGSYNEQFF
TRBJ2-1	TRBV4-1	CASSQDQTSAYNEQFF
TRBJ1-1	TRBV5-4	CASSFSPGGTEAFF
TRBJ1-5	TRBV30	CAWSPGGPQPQHF
TRBJ2-2	TRBV18	CASSPQGSGELFF
TRBJ2-1	TRBV24-1	CATSDPPGQGGHNEQFF
TRBJ1-4	TRBV9	CASSVSDGRGQGNEKLFF
TRBJ1-1	TRBV2	CASKGQMNTEAFF
TRBJ2-2	TRBV10-3	CAISDLSYGGELFF
TRBJ2-2	TRBV6-6	CASGLAGSNTGELFF
TRBJ1-1	TRBV7-8	CASSLTSGNTEAFF
TRBJ2-3	TRBV18	CASSPRERLKDTQYF
TRBJ1-2	TRBV6-1	CASSEVQGHGYTF
TRBJ1-2	TRBV27	CAVYRGLYGYTF
TRBJ2-3	TRBV6-5	CASSYSGQGRGDTQYF
TRBJ1-2	TRBV27	CASSSLRTGGYGYTF
TRBJ2-2	TRBV5-6	CASSLDHLAGELFF
TRBJ2-7	TRBV6-5	CASSYGARGSEQYF
TRBJ1-4	TRBV5-5	CASSSTGGWEGEKLFF
TRBJ2-3	TRBV24-1	CATSDFRGEDTQYF
TRBJ1-2	TRBV28	CASWDKGYTF
TRBJ1-1	TRBV27	CASRDRGIVEAFF
TRBJ1-2	TRBV19	CASSIGTEGYGYTF
TRBJ2-5	TRBV5-1	CASKDTPKETQYF
TRBJ1-1	TRBV5-1	CASSLAGRSEAFF
TRBJ2-1	TRBV4-1	CASSQEVAGGREQFF
TRBJ1-4	TRBV28	CASSLGRRGEKLFF
TRBJ1-5	TRBV6-5	CASRTVGNQPQHF